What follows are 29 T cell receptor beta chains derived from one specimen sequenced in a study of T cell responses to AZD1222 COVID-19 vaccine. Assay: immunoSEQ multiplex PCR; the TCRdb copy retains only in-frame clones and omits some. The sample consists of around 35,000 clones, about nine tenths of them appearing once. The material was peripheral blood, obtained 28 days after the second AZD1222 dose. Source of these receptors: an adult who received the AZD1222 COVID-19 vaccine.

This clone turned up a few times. CDR3 loop: CASSLESYSYNSPLHF. CDR3 nucleotides: TGCGCCAGCAGCTTGGAGAGTTACTCCTATAATTCACCCCTCCACTTT. The chain recombines TRBV5-1 with TRBJ1-6; D not certain. The CDR3 consists of 16 residues. Looked up from germline, CDR1 is SGHRS and CDR2 is YFSETQ. Trimming pared 0 bases from V and 0 bases from J, leaving 7 bases between.

CDR3 bases: TGTGCCAGCACCGGACTAGCGGGGGCTCAGTTCTTC. Protein: CASTGLAGAQFF. J is TRBJ2-1 and V is TRBV11-2; 13 bases fit TRBD2. The CDR3 contains 12 residues. CDR1 is SGHAT and CDR2 is FQNNGV in the germline V gene. With V trimmed by 7 bases and J by 13 bases, 4 bases remained unmatched.

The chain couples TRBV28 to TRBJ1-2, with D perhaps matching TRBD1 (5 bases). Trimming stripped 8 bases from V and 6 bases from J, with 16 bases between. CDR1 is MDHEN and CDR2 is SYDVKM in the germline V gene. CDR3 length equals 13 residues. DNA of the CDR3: TGTGCCAGCGTCTCCGGGACGCCACATGGCTACACCTTC. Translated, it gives CASVSGTPHGYTF.

This CDR3 is CATRDPQETQYF. CDR3 coding DNA: TGTGCCACCCGCGATCCCCAAGAGACCCAGTACTTC. The genes are TRBV2 and TRBJ2-5; D gene ambiguous. The CDR3 consists of 12 residues. Trimming took off 10 bases at V and 1 base at J, with 10 bases between the two ends. Germline V gene lookup returns CDR1 SNHLY and CDR2 FYNNEI.

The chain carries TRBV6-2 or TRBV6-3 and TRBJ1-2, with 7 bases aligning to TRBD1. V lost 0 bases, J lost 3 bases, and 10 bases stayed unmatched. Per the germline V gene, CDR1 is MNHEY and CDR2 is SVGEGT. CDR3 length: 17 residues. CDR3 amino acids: CASSYSPTGREDYGYTF. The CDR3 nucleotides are TGTGCCAGCAGTTACTCTCCGACAGGGAGAGAAGACTATGGCTACACCTTC.

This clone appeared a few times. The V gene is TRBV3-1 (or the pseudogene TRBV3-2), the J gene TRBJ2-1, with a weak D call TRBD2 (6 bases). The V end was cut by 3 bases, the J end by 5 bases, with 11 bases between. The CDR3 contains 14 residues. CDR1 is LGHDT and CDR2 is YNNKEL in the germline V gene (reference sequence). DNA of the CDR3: TGTGCCAGCAGCCACCGGAGGGCCGACAATGAGCAGTTCTTC. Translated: CASSHRRADNEQFF.

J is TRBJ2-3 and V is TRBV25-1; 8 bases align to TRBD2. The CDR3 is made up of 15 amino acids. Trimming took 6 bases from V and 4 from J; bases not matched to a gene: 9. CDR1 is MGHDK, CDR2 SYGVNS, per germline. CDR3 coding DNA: TGTGCCAGCAGACAAGCGGGGGCCGGGGCAGATACGCAGTATTTT. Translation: CASRQAGAGADTQYF.

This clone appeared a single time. CDR3 DNA: TGTGCCAGCACAACGGACAGGCACTCCTACGAGCAGTACTTC. Translating gives CASTTDRHSYEQYF. The gene calls are TRBV6-7 and TRBJ2-7, with 7 bases aligning to TRBD1. TRBV6-7 is marked as an open reading frame, function uncertain. The CDR3 contains 14 residues. The ends lost 7 bases at V and 0 bases at J; junction bases unmatched: 6.

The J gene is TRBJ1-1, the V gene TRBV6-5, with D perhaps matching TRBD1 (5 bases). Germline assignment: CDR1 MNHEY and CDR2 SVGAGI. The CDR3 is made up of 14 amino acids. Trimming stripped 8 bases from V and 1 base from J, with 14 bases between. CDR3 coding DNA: TGTGCCAGCGGCCGGGGGGTTAGGAACACTGAAGCTTTCTTT. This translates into CASGRGVRNTEAFF.

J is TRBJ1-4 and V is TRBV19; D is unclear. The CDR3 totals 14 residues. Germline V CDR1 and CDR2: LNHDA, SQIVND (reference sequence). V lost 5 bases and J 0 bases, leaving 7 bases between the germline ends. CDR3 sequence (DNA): TGTGCCAGTAGTGAACAAGCAACTAATGAAAAACTGTTTTTT. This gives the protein CASSEQATNEKLFF.

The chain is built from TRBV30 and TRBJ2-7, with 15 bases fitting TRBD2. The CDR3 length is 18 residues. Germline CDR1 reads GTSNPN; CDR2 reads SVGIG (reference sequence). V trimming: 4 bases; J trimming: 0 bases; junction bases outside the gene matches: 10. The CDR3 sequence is CAWTLQGLAGGSSYEQYF. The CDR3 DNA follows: TGTGCCTGGACCCTTCAGGGACTAGCGGGAGGCAGCTCCTACGAGCAGTACTTC.

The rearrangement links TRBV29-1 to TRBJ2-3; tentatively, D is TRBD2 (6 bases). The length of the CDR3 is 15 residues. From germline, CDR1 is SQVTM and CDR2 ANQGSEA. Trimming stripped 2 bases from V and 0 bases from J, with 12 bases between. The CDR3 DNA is TGCAGCGTTGAATCATTGGGAGGAAGCACAGATACGCAGTATTTT. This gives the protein CSVESLGGSTDTQYF.

The CDR3 DNA is TGTGCCAGCAGCCCTCGACAGGGAGCCAACTCCTACGAGCAGTACTTC. Its protein product is CASSPRQGANSYEQYF. The rearrangement joins TRBV9 to TRBJ2-7; 7 bases line up with TRBD1. There are 16 residues in the CDR3. V lost 4 bases, J lost 0 bases, and 10 bases stayed unmatched. Germline V gene data show CDR1 as SGDLS and CDR2 as YYNGEE.

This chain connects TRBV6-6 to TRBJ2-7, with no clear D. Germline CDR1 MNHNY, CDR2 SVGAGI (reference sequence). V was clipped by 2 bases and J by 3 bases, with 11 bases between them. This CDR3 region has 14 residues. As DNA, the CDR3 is TGTGCCAGCAGTTACGTAGGCTTCAACTACGAGCAGTACTTC. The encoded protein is CASSYVGFNYEQYF.

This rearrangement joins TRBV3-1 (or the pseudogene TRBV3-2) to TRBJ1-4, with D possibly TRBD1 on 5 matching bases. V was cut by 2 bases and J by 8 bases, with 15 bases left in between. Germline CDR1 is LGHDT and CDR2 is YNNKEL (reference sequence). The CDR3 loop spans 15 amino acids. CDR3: CASSQMQGGAEKLFF. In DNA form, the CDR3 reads TGTGCCAGCAGCCAAATGCAGGGAGGGGCAGAAAAACTGTTTTTT.

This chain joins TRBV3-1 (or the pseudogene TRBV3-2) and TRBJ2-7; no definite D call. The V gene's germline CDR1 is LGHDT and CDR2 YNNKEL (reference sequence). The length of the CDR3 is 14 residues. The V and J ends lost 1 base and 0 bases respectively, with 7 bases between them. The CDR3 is CASSQGFSSYEQYF. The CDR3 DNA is TGTGCCAGCAGCCAAGGTTTCAGCTCCTACGAGCAGTACTTC.

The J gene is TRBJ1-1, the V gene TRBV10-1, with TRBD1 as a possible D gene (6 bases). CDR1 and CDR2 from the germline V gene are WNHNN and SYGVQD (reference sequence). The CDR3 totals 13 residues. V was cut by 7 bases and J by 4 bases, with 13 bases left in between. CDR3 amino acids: CASTPGGGTEAFF. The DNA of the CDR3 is TGCGCCAGCACCCCGGGAGGGGGCACTGAAGCTTTCTTT.

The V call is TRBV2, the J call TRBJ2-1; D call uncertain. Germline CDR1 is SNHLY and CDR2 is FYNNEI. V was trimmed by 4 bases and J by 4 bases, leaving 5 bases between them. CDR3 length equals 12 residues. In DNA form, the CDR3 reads TGTGCCAGCAGTGGCCAGTACAATGAGCAGTTCTTC. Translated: CASSGQYNEQFF.

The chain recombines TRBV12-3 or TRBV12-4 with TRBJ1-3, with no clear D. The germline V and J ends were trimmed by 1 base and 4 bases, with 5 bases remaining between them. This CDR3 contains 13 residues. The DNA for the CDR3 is TGTGCCAGCAGTTTAGAGGTGGGAAACACCATATATTTT. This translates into CASSLEVGNTIYF.

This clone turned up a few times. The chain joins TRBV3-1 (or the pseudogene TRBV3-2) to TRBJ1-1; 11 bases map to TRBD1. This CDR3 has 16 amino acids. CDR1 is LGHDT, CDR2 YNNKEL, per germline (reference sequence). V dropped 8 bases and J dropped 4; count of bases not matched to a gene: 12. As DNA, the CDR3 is TGTGCCAGCTCAAGGACAGGGGGCGTTGGCGCCACTGAAGCTTTCTTT. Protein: CASSRTGGVGATEAFF.

In DNA, the CDR3 is TGTGCCAGCACCCGACTCGTGATCGAGCAGTACTTC. Translated, it gives CASTRLVIEQYF. The chain has TRBV2 and TRBJ2-7; no firm D call. Germline CDR1 reads SNHLY; CDR2 reads FYNNEI. V was cut by 7 bases and J by 6 bases, with 13 bases left in between. The CDR3 spans 12 residues.

CDR3 protein: CASSLGGVNSYNEQFF. The CDR3 bases are TGTGCCAGCAGCTTAGGGGGGGTTAACTCCTACAATGAGCAGTTCTTC. The V gene is TRBV7-2, the J gene TRBJ2-1; maybe TRBD2 (6 bases). V was cut by 1 base and J by 0 bases, with 10 bases left in between. CDR1 SGHTA and CDR2 FQGNSA come from the germline V gene. This CDR3 has 16 residues.

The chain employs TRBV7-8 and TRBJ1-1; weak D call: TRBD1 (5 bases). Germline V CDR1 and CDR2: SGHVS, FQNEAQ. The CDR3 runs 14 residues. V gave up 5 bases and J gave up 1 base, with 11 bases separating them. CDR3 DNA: TGTGCCAGCAGCCTACGGGACGGGAACACTGAAGCTTTCTTT. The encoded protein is CASSLRDGNTEAFF.

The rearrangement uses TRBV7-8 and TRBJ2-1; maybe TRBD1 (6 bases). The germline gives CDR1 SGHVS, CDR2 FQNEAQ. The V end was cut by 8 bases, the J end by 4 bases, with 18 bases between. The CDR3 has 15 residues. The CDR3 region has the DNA TGTGCCAGCGGAACCACAGGGACCGGATACAATGAGCAGTTCTTC. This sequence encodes CASGTTGTGYNEQFF.

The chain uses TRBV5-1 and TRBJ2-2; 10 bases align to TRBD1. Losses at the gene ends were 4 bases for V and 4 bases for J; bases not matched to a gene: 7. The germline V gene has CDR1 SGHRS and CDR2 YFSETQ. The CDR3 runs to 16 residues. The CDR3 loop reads CASSPTGGVGTGELFF. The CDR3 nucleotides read TGCGCCAGCAGCCCGACAGGGGGCGTCGGCACCGGGGAGCTGTTTTTT. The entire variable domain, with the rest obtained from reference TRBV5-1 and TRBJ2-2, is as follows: KAGVTQTPRYLIKTRGQQVTLSCSPISGHRSVSWYQQTPGQGLQFLFEYFSETQRNKGNFPGRFSGRQFSNSRSEMNVSTLELGDSALYLCASSPTGGVGTGELFFGEGSRLTVL.

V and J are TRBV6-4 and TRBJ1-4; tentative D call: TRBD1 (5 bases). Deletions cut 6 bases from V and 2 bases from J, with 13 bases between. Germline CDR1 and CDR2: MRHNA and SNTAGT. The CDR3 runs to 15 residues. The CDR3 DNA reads TGTGCCAGCAGGAGGGACCTCGGCACTAATGAAAAACTGTTTTTT. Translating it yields CASRRDLGTNEKLFF.

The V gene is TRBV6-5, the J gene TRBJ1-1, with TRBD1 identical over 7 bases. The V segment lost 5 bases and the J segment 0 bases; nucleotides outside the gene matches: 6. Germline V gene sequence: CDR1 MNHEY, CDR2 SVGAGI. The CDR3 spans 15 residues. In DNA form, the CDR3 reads TGTGCCAGCAGTCAGACAGGGACCCTGAACACTGAAGCTTTCTTT. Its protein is CASSQTGTLNTEAFF.

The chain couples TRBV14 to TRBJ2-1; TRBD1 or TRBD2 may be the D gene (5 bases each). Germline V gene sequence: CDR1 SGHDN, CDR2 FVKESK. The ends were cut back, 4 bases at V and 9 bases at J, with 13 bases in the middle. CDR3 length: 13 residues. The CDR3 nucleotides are TGTGCCAGCAGCCGTCGAGGGACGTTTGAGCAGTTCTTC. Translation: CASSRRGTFEQFF.

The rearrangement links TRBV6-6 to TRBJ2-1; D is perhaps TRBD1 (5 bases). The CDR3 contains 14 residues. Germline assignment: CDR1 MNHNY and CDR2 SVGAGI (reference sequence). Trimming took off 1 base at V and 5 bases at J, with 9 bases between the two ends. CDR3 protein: CASSYLGAHNEQFF. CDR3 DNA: TGTGCCAGCAGTTACTTAGGGGCCCACAATGAGCAGTTCTTC.